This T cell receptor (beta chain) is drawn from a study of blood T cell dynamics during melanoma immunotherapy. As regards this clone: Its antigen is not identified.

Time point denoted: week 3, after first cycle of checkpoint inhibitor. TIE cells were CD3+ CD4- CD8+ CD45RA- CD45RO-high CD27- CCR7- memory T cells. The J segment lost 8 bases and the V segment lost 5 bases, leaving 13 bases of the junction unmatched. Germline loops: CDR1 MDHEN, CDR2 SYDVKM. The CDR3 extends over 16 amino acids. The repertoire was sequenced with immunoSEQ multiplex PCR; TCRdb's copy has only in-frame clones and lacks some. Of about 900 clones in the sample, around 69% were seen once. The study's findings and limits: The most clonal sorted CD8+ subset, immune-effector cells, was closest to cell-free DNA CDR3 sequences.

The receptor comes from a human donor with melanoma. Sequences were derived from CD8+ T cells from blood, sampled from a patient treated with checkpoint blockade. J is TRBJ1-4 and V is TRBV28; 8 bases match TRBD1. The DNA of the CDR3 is TGTGCCAGCAGTCTAAACCACAGGGGGGGAAGGGAAAAACTGTTTTTT. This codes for CASSLNHRGGREKLFF.